This TCR beta chain came from a study of T cells after yellow fever vaccination. Findings and limits, study-wide: A small share of clonotypes appeared in both CD4 and CD8 compartments. Most clones from primary vaccination were detected again post-booster (roughly 95% CD4, about 85% CD8).

5'RACE template switching generated TCR cDNA, adding a universal primer site and UMIs. TCRdb independently ran MiXCR on the 5' RACE reads; one entry per CDR3 protein. This sample has about 500,000 distinct CDR3 sequences, with 17% found just once. As concerns this clonotype: Its cognate antigen is unknown.

Germline values: CDR1 SGHTA, CDR2 FQGNSA. Trimming removed 6 bases at V and 9 bases at J, with 15 bases between. The CDR3 runs to 13 residues. The specimen was PBMCs, collected 5 days after the first yellow fever vaccination. This sequence joins TRBV7-2 and TRBJ2-1; the D is unclear. This clonotype originated in a young man who received the YFV17D yellow fever vaccine. The CDR3 region is CASSSDGIGEQFF. In nucleotides, the CDR3 is TGTGCCAGCAGTTCCGATGGTATAGGTGAGCAGTTCTTC.